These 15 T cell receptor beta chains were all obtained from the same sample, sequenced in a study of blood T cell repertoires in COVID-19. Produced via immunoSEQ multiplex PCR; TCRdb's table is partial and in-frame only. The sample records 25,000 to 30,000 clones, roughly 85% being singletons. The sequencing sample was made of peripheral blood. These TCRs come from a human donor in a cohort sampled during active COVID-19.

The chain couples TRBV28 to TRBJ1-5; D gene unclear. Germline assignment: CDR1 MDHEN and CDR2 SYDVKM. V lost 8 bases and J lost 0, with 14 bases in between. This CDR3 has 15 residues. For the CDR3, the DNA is TGTGCCAGCGGCAAGACACTGATTAGCAATCAGCCCCAGCATTTT. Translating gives CASGKTLISNQPQHF.

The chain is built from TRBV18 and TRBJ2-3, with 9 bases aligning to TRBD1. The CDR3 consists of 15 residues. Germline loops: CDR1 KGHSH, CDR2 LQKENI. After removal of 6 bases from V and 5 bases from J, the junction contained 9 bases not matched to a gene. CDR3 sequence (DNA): TGTGCCAGCTCCATTGCGACAGGGGGGAAAGATACGCAGTATTTT. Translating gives CASSIATGGKDTQYF.

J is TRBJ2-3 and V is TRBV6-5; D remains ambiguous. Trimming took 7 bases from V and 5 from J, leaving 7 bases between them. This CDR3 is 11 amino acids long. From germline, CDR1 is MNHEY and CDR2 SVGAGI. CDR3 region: CASTRGDTQYF. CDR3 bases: TGTGCCAGCACCAGAGGAGATACGCAGTATTTT.

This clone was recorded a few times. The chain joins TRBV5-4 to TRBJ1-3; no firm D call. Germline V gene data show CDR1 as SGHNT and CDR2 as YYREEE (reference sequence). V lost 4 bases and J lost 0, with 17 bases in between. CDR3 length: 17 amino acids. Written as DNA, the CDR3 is TGTGCCAGCAGCCCCGGTTCAGGTGGTGACTCTGGAAACACCATATATTTT. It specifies CASSPGSGGDSGNTIYF.

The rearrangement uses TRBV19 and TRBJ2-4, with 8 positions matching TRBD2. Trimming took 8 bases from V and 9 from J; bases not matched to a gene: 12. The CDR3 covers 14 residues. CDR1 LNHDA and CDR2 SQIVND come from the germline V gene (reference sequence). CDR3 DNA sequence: TGTGCCAGTGCGCTCGGACTAGCTAGGGGCATTCAGTACTTC. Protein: CASALGLARGIQYF.

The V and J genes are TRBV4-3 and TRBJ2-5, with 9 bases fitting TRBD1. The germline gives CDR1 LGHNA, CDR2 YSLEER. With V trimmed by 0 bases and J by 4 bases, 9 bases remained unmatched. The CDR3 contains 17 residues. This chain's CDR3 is CASSQDSGTGSVETQYF. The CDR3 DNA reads TGCGCCAGCAGCCAAGATTCGGGGACAGGGTCGGTAGAGACCCAGTACTTC.

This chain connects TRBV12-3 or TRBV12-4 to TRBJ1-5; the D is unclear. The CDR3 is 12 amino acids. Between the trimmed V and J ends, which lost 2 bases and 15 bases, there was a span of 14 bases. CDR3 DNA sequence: TGTGCCAGCAGTTTATACGCTGAGGCCCCGCATTTT. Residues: CASSLYAEAPHF.

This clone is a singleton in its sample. In nucleotides, the CDR3 is TGTGCCAGCGAACAGGGCCCAACCTACAATGAGCAGTTCTTC. This sequence encodes CASEQGPTYNEQFF. The V gene is TRBV6-5, the J gene TRBJ2-1, with TRBD1 as a possible D gene (6 bases). The CDR3 has 14 residues. CDR1 is MNHEY, CDR2 SVGAGI, per germline. V shed 8 bases and J shed 2 bases, with 13 bases lying between them.

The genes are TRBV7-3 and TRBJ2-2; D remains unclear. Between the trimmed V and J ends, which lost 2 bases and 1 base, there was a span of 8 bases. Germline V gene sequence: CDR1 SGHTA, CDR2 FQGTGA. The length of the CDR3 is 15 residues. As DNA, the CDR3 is TGTGCCAGCAGCTTATCACCAGGGAACACCGGGGAGCTGTTTTTT. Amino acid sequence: CASSLSPGNTGELFF.

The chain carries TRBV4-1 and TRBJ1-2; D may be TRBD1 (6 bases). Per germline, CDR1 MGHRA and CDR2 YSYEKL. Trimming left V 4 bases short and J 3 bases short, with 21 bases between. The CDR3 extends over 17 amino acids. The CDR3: CASSPGAAASGDYGYTF. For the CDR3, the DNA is TGCGCCAGCAGCCCCGGGGCGGCCGCCTCAGGGGACTATGGCTACACCTTC.

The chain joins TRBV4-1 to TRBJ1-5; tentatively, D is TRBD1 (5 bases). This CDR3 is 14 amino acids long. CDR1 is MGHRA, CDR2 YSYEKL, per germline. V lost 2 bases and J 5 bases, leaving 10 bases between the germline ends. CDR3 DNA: TGCGCCAGCAGCCAAACAGGTCGGGATCAGCCCCAGCATTTT. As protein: CASSQTGRDQPQHF.

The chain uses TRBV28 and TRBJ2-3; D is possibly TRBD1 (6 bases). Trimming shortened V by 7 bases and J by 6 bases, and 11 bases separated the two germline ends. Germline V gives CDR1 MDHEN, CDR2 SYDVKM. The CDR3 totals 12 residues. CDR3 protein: CASIRQGDTQYF. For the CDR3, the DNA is TGTGCCAGCATAAGGCAGGGGGATACGCAGTATTTT.

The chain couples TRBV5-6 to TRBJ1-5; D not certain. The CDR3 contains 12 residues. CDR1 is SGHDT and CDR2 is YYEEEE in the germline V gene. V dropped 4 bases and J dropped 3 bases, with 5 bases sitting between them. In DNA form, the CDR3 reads TGTGCCAGCAGCCGAGTCAATCAGCCCCAGCATTTT. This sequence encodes CASSRVNQPQHF.

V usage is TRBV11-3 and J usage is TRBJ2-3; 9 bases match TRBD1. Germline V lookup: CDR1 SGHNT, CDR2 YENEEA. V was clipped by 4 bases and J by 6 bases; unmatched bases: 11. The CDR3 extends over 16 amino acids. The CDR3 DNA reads TGTGCCAGCAGCTACCCGTGGGACAGGGTCGAGGATACGCAGTATTTT. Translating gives CASSYPWDRVEDTQYF. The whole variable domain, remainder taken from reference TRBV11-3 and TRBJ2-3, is EAGVVQSPRYKIIEKKQPVAFWCNPISGHNTLYWYLQNLGQGPELLIRYENEEAVDDSQLPKDRFSAERLKGVDSTLKIQPAELGDSAVYLCASSYPWDRVEDTQYFGPGTRLTVL.

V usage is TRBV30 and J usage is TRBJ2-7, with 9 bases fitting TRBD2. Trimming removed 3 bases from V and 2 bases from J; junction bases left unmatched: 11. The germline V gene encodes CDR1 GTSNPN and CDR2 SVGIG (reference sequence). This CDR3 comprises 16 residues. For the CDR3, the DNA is TGTGCCTGGAGAACTAGCGGGCGACAGAGGGCCTACGAGCAGTACTTC. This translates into CAWRTSGRQRAYEQYF.